Listed below are T cell receptor beta chains from one sample, sequenced in a study of blood T cell repertoires in COVID-19. Assay: immunoSEQ multiplex PCR; the TCRdb copy retains only in-frame clones and omits some. Among about 140,000 clones, around nine tenths were seen once, and the ten largest hold 8.5% to 9%. Material: peripheral blood. These TCRs come from a woman aged 45 to 65 with active or convalescent COVID-19. CDR3s leave out the opening cysteine and the closing phenylalanine or tryptophan.

j_gene	v_gene	CDR3aa
TRBJ1-1	TRBV5-1	ASSPGGDTEAF
TRBJ1-1	TRBV4-2	ASRPQTEVEAF
TRBJ2-1	TRBV28	ASNRGGSSYNEQF
TRBJ1-5	TRBV7-2	ASSPNRNQPQH
TRBJ1-1	TRBV4-3	ASSQDRGGNTEAF
TRBJ2-7	TRBV4-1	ASSQDPRLAGRSYEQY
TRBJ2-5	TRBV18	ASSPSLAGTKTQY
TRBJ2-1	TRBV19	ASSIDGRLAGAGHSYNEQF
TRBJ1-4	TRBV28	ASSFWGPNEKLF
TRBJ2-5	TRBV9	ASSVGTAKETQY
TRBJ1-5	TRBV7-2	ASSLGLEQPQH
TRBJ2-7	TRBV19	ASSIAGTPSYEQY
TRBJ2-2	TRBV5-5	ASSGGGSSFWVANTGELF
TRBJ1-2	TRBV6-5	ASSYTPTGGRGYT
TRBJ2-2	TRBV7-3	ASSPQLAGATGELF
TRBJ1-1	TRBV4-1	ASSQESVNTEAF
TRBJ1-2	TRBV30	AWRVQGAPVVGYT
TRBJ2-1	TRBV4-2	ASRPGTSGHNEQF
TRBJ1-1	TRBV19	ASSNIGGDTEAF